The text below deals with one T cell receptor (beta chain). This entry belongs to a study of shared T cell receptors in the human thymus. This CDR3 comprises 17 residues. Germline lookup yields CDR1 MNHEY and CDR2 SMNVEV (reference sequence). V lost 0 bases to trimming and J lost 4 bases; unmatched junction nucleotides: 10. The repertoire was sequenced with immunoSEQ multiplex PCR; TCRdb's copy has only in-frame clones and lacks some. This table has more than 550,000 clones, around 87% appearing once. The same sample was also used in a study of human thymus T cells. From that paper: Healthy Finnish infants having corrective surgery for congenital heart defects served as donors. Corrective cardiac operations yielded the resected thymus tissue. V and J genes seemed to be used with bias in thymic and blood repertoires. Related studies noted strongly shared thymic repertoires across unrelated people.

This chain connects TRBV27 to TRBJ2-7; the match to TRBD2 covers 9 bases. The sample comprised thymocytes. This clonotype was obtained from a boy younger than two with a congenital heart defect. The CDR3 loop reads CASSLSAGGPYPYEQYF. The CDR3 DNA reads as TGTGCCAGCAGTTTATCGGCGGGAGGGCCTTATCCATACGAGCAGTACTTC.